These 22 T cell receptor beta chains were sequenced from one sample in a study of beta chain features in type 1 diabetes. Study-wide results and caveats: Within each of all four CD4+ subsets, Type 1 diabetes patients had TCRB CDR3s that were moderately but significantly shorter.

The entirety of the isolated RNA underwent reverse transcription, so expressed TCRB transcripts were sequenced. Data came from immunoSEQ multiplex PCR; TCRdb stores just in-frame clones and leaves some out. The table records 45,000 to 65,000 clones, 52% of them present only once. Their antigen targets remain unknown. Sequencing input: Tregs from blood. The source is a woman aged 40 to 50 with type 1 diabetes.

The chain employs TRBV23-1 and TRBJ1-2; D uncertain. TRBV23-1 is given ORF status, its function remaining uncertain. V lost 2 bases, J lost 8 bases, and 12 bases lay in between. This CDR3 has 13 residues. For the CDR3, the DNA is TGCGCCAGCAGTCAAGGGAGGCCCTGGGGCTACACCTTC. It specifies CASSQGRPWGYTF.

The chain combines TRBV14 with TRBJ2-2; D gene unclear. The CDR3 loop spans 11 amino acids. Germline V gene sequence: CDR1 SGHDN, CDR2 FVKESK. V was cut by 5 bases and J by 8 bases, with 6 bases left in between. CDR3 DNA sequence: TGTGCCAGCAGCTCTGTGGGGGAGCTGTTTTTT. It translates to CASSSVGELFF.

This chain's CDR3 is CASRRRAEAFF. The DNA for the CDR3 is TGTGCCAGCAGGCGACGGGCTGAAGCTTTCTTT. V and J are TRBV6-5 and TRBJ1-1; no reliable D call. Germline assignment: CDR1 MNHEY and CDR2 SVGAGI. Between the trimmed V and J ends, which lost 6 bases and 6 bases, there was a span of 8 bases. This CDR3 spans 11 amino acids.

V is TRBV4-2 and J is TRBJ2-3, with 14 nucleotides matching TRBD2. Germline CDR1 reads LGHNA; CDR2 reads YNFKEQ. This CDR3 has 19 amino acids. Trimming at V came to 2 bases and at J to 0 bases, leaving 7 bases not matched to a gene. The CDR3 DNA reads as TGTGCCAGCAGCCAACCCCCGGGACTAGCGGGAGCCAGCACAGATACGCAGTATTTT. This sequence encodes CASSQPPGLAGASTDTQYF.

This clone was recorded a few times. The V call is TRBV27, the J call TRBJ2-3, with 7 bases aligning to TRBD1. Per the germline V gene, CDR1 is MNHEY and CDR2 is SMNVEV (reference sequence). V was clipped by 2 bases and J by 5 bases; unmatched bases: 7. The CDR3 has 15 residues. The chain's CDR3 is CASSLDTGAGDTQYF. CDR3 nucleotide sequence: TGTGCCAGCAGTTTAGATACAGGGGCTGGAGATACGCAGTATTTT.

The chain recombines TRBV10-3 with TRBJ2-1; D might be TRBD1 (6 bases). V was cut by 3 bases and J by 0 bases, with 9 bases left in between. The V gene's germline CDR1 is ENHRY and CDR2 SYGVKD. This CDR3 contains 15 residues. This CDR3 is CAISDLQGSYNEQFF. The DNA for the CDR3 is TGTGCCATCAGTGATCTACAGGGCTCCTACAATGAGCAGTTCTTC.

The V call is TRBV27, the J call TRBJ1-2; 12 bases align to TRBD1. V gave up 5 bases and J gave up 4 bases; unmatched junction bases: 8. The CDR3 loop spans 16 amino acids. The germline gives CDR1 MNHEY, CDR2 SMNVEV (reference sequence). This chain's CDR3 is CASSPGTGGAIYGYTF. CDR3 sequence (DNA): TGTGCCAGCAGTCCCGGGACAGGGGGCGCGATCTATGGCTACACCTTC.

This clone was counted between two and nine times. The chain employs TRBV7-8 and TRBJ1-1; maybe TRBD1 (5 bases). The germline gives CDR1 SGHVS, CDR2 FQNEAQ. V was pared by 1 base and J by 8 bases, with 11 bases between. This CDR3 comprises 13 residues. CDR3 nucleotides: TGTGCCAGCAGCTTAGGTTGGACATCCGAAGCTTTCTTT. Its protein is CASSLGWTSEAFF.

The J gene is TRBJ2-3, the V gene TRBV14, with D perhaps matching TRBD1 (6 bases). This CDR3 has 14 residues. V lost 7 bases, J lost 0 bases, and 11 bases lay in between. Germline values: CDR1 SGHDN, CDR2 FVKESK. For the CDR3, the DNA is TGTGCCAGCACAGGGGCGAGAAGCACAGATACGCAGTATTTT. Protein sequence: CASTGARSTDTQYF.

This clone was picked up a small number of times. The chain combines TRBV30 with TRBJ2-7; D is perhaps TRBD1 (6 bases). The V end was cut by 3 bases, the J end by 6 bases, with 12 bases between. Germline V gene lookup returns CDR1 GTSNPN and CDR2 SVGIG (reference sequence). This CDR3 region has 12 residues. CDR3 in amino acids: CAWSVPRGEQYF. DNA for the CDR3: TGTGCCTGGAGCGTTCCCAGGGGCGAGCAGTACTTC.

This clone has more than one count but fewer than ten. This chain's CDR3 is CASSLGGTLNNEQFF. The CDR3 bases are TGTGCCAGCAGCTTAGGCGGGACTTTAAACAATGAGCAGTTCTTC. The V and J genes are TRBV7-9 and TRBJ2-1, with TRBD2 as a possible D gene (6 bases). The CDR3 totals 15 residues. Germline CDR1 and CDR2: SEHNR and FQNEAQ (reference sequence). Trimming took 1 base from V and 5 from J, leaving 12 bases between them. The entire variable domain, with the rest obtained from reference TRBV7-9 and TRBJ2-1, is as follows: DTGVSQNPRHKITKRGQNVTFRCDPISEHNRLYWYRQTLGQGPEFLTYFQNEAQLEKSRLLSDRFSAERPKGSFSTLEIQRTEQGDSAMYLCASSLGGTLNNEQFFGPGTRLTVL.

The rearrangement uses TRBV28 and TRBJ2-7, with TRBD1 matching over 10 bases. The CDR3 runs to 15 residues. V trimming: 6 bases; J trimming: 5 bases; junction bases outside the gene matches: 10. Germline V lookup: CDR1 MDHEN, CDR2 SYDVKM. CDR3 sequence reads: CASSSGTGVRHEQYF. The CDR3 coding sequence is TGTGCCAGCAGCTCCGGGACAGGGGTGCGACACGAGCAGTACTTC. Using reference TRBV28 and TRBJ2-7 for the parts outside the CDR3, the full variable domain is DVKVTQSSRYLVKRTGEKVFLECVQDMDHENMFWYRQDPGLGLRLIYFSYDVKMKEKGDIPEGYSVSREKKERFSLILESASTNQTSMYLCASSSGTGVRHEQYFGPGTRLTVT.

This clone was observed a few times. The V and J genes are TRBV7-2 and TRBJ2-2, with 8 bases matching TRBD2. V shed 6 bases and J 4 bases; nucleotides not matched to a gene: 10. The CDR3 totals 16 residues. CDR1 is SGHTA and CDR2 is FQGNSA in the germline V gene. CDR3 DNA sequence: TGTGCCAGCAGTTCCGTAAGCGGGGGTCGCACCGGGGAGCTGTTTTTT. Translating it yields CASSSVSGGRTGELFF.

This clone was seen more than once but under ten times. The chain has TRBV5-5 and TRBJ2-1, with unresolved D. The CDR3 contains 11 residues. V dropped 6 bases and J dropped 6 bases, with 7 bases sitting between them. The V gene's germline CDR1 is SGHKS and CDR2 YYEKEE (reference sequence). DNA of the CDR3: TGTGCCAGCATCACAAGCAATGAGCAGTTCTTC. Amino acids: CASITSNEQFF.

The chain links TRBV6-4 to TRBJ2-1; D perhaps matches TRBD2 (6 bases). V dropped 6 bases and J dropped 0 bases, with 12 bases sitting between them. The CDR3 has 15 amino acids. Germline-derived CDR1 and CDR2 are MRHNA and SNTAGT. The CDR3: CASSRDFSSYNEQFF. The CDR3 DNA reads TGTGCCAGCAGCCGGGACTTCAGCTCCTACAATGAGCAGTTCTTC.

The chain has TRBV7-2 and TRBJ1-1, with 7 nucleotides matching TRBD1. CDR3 length: 15 residues. J was trimmed by 4 bases and V by 5 bases; bases with no gene match: 10. CDR1 and CDR2 (germline): SGHTA, FQGNSA. CDR3 nucleotide sequence: TGTGCCAGCAGCCCCCCGACAGGGATGAGCACTGAAGCTTTCTTT. Translating gives CASSPPTGMSTEAFF.

The rearrangement uses TRBV5-1 and TRBJ1-4; D is perhaps TRBD1 (5 bases). With 0 bases removed from V and 3 bases from J, the gap between germline ends came to 9 bases. Per germline, CDR1 SGHRS and CDR2 YFSETQ. The CDR3 runs 15 residues. The CDR3: CASSLDIGANEKLFF. The CDR3 nucleotides are TGCGCCAGCAGCTTGGATATAGGGGCTAATGAAAAACTGTTTTTT.

The DNA of the CDR3 is TGTGCCAGCAGCTGGGGGGGATACGAGCAGTACTTC. This translates into CASSWGGYEQYF. The J gene is TRBJ2-7, the V gene TRBV5-8; 7 positions match TRBD2. The CDR3 is made up of 12 amino acids. Germline assignment: CDR1 SGHTS and CDR2 YDEGEE. J gave up 4 bases and V 3 bases, and 1 base lay outside the gene matches.

CDR3 region: CASSAPATGNYGYTF. CDR3 bases: TGTGCCAGCAGTGCCCCCGCAACAGGGAACTATGGCTACACCTTC. V is TRBV28 and J is TRBJ1-2; possible D gene TRBD1, 6 bases. The CDR3 length is 15 residues. From germline, CDR1 is MDHEN and CDR2 SYDVKM. Trimming took off 5 bases at V and 2 bases at J, with 15 bases between the two ends.

The chain couples TRBV28 to TRBJ2-7; D uncertain. The CDR3 extends over 12 amino acids. Trimming pared 9 bases from V and 0 bases from J, leaving 9 bases between. Germline assignment: CDR1 MDHEN and CDR2 SYDVKM. The CDR3 protein is CASGLYSYEQYF. The CDR3 bases are TGTGCCAGTGGGCTGTACTCCTACGAGCAGTACTTC. The complete variable domain, with remaining parts taken from reference TRBV28 and TRBJ2-7, reads DVKVTQSSRYLVKRTGEKVFLECVQDMDHENMFWYRQDPGLGLRLIYFSYDVKMKEKGDIPEGYSVSREKKERFSLILESASTNQTSMYLCASGLYSYEQYFGPGTRLTVT.

Only a few counts were recorded for this clone. The rearrangement joins TRBV19 to TRBJ2-5; the D gene is possibly TRBD1 (6 bases). The assigned J gene may be wrong: the sequence end matches TRBJ2-7 better. Germline CDR1 is LNHDA and CDR2 is SQIVND (reference sequence). The CDR3 extends over 16 amino acids. The DNA for the CDR3 is TGTGCCAGTAAGAGGACAGACTCCGCCGGCGAATACGAGCAGTACTTC. It encodes CASKRTDSAGEYEQYF.

Notes on this clone: One end of the junction varies from germline; a read error may be responsible. The chain is built from TRBV5-1 and TRBJ1-1, with D tentatively TRBD1 (5 bases). The CDR3 is 15 amino acids. Germline V gene lookup returns CDR1 SGHRS and CDR2 YFSETQ. The CDR3, as DNA: TGTGCCAGCAGCTTGGATGGAGGGGCTGGCACTGAAGCTTTCTTT. Translated, it gives CASSLDGGAGTEAFF.